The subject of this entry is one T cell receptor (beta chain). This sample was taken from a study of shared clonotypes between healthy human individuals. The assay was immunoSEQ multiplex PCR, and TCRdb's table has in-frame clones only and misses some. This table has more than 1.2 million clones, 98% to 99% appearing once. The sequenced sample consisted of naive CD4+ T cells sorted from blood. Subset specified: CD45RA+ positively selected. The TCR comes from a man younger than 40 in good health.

The CDR3 region has the DNA TGTGCCAGCAGCTTGGCCGGGGGATTTCCCTACGAGCAGTACTTC. Translation gives CASSLAGGFPYEQYF. The rearrangement joins TRBV5-6 to TRBJ2-7; a possible D gene is TRBD2 (6 bases). V was pared by 0 bases and J by 2 bases, with 12 bases between. Germline V gene sequence: CDR1 SGHDT, CDR2 YYEEEE. The CDR3 sequence is 15 residues long.